This T cell receptor beta chain appears in the sequencing data of a study of shared clonotypes between healthy human individuals. Clones were read by immunoSEQ multiplex PCR, and TCRdb kept only the in-frame ones, dropping some. The sample lists roughly 200,000 clones, roughly 70% occurring once. Study-wide findings and caveats: Sampling covered blood only; tissue repertoires likely differ.

All donors were Caucasian adults living in Nashville, Tennessee. CD45RA-negative memory and CD45RA+ naive subsets were split from the CD4+ cells. This clone showed up just a few times. Its matching antigen is unknown. The sequenced material came from memory CD4+ T cells sorted from blood. Documented subset: CD45RA-negative fraction. This clonotype was sampled from a man aged 25-45 years in good health.

CDR3 sequence (DNA): TGTGCCAGCAGCCCCAACACCTACGAGCAGTACTTC. This sequence encodes CASSPNTYEQYF. The chain couples TRBV7-2 to TRBJ2-7; D is uncertain. The germline CDR1 and CDR2 sequences are SGHTA and FQGNSA. Trimming shortened V by 5 bases and J by 2 bases, and 7 bases separated the two germline ends. The CDR3 totals 12 residues.